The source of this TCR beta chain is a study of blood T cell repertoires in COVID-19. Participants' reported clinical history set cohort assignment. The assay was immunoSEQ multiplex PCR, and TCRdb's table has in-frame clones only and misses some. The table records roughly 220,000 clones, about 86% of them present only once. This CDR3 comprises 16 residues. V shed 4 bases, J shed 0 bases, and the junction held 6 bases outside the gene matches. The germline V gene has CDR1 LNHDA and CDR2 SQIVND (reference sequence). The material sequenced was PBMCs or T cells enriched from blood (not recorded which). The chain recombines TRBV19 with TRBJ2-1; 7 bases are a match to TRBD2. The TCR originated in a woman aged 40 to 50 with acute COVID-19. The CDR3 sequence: CASSKSGASSYNEQFF. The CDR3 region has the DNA TGTGCCAGTAGTAAAAGCGGGGCCTCCTCCTACAATGAGCAGTTCTTC.